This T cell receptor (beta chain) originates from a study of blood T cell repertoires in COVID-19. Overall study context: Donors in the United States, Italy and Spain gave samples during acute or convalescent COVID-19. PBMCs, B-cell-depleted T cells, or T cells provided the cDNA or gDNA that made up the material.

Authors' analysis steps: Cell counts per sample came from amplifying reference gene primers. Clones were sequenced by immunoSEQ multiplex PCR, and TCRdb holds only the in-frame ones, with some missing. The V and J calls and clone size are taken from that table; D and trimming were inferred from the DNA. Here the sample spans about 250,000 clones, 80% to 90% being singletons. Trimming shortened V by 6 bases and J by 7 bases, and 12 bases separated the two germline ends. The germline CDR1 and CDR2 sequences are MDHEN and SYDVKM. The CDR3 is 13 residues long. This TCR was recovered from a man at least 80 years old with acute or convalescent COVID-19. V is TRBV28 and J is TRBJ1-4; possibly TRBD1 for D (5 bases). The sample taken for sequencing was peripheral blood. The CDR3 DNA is TGTGCCAGCAGGAGTCAGGGTAGTGAAAAACTGTTTTTT. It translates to CASRSQGSEKLFF.